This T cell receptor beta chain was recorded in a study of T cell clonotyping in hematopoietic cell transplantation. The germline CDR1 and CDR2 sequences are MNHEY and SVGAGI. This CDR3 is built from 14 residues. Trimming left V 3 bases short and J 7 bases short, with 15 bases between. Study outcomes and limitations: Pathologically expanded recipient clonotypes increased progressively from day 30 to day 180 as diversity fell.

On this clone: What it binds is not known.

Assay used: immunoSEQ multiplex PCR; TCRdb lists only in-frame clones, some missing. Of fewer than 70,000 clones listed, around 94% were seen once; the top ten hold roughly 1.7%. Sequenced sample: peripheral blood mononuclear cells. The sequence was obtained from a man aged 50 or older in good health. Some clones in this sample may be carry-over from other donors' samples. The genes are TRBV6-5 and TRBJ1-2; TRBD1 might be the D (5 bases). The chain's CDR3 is CASSYGGSHLGYTF. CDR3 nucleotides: TGTGCCAGCAGTTATGGGGGGTCCCACCTTGGCTACACCTTC.